Listed below are T cell receptor beta chains from one sample, sequenced in a study of preoperative IRX-2 immunotherapy in early breast cancer. The assay was immunoSEQ multiplex PCR, and TCRdb's table has in-frame clones only and misses some. Counted here are over 30,000 clones, 89% occurring once; the ten biggest clones make up 1.6%. The sequencing used tumor tissue, collected after IRX-2 immunotherapy. These receptors came from a human donor with breast cancer. The CDR3 runs from the conserved cysteine through the conserved F or W. The order of the fields is J gene, V gene, clone size, D gene, CDR3 protein, CDR3 DNA. A D gene is named only where the DNA matches it firmly. A row's size may be missing; if present it is once, few, many or a size class.

TRBJ2-2	TRBV11-3	-	TRBD2	CASSREAGTGELFF	TGTGCCAGCAGCCGGGAGGCAGGCACCGGGGAGCTGTTTTTT
TRBJ1-6	TRBV5-1	once	-	CASSLSPSGSTYNSPLHF	TGCGCCAGCAGCTTGTCACCTTCTGGGAGCACCTATAATTCACCCCTCCACTTT
TRBJ2-3	TRBV18	-	TRBD2	CASSPVLAGLHTDTQYF	TGTGCCAGCTCACCAGTTCTAGCGGGACTTCACACAGATACGCAGTATTTT
TRBJ2-5	TRBV19	once	TRBD1	CASSTQGQETQYF	TGTGCCAGTAGTACACAGGGGCAAGAGACCCAGTACTTC
TRBJ2-2	TRBV6-8	-	TRBD2	CASSAAISGSTGELFF	TGTGCCAGCAGTGCAGCCATAAGCGGGAGTACCGGGGAGCTGTTTTTT
TRBJ1-1	TRBV6-8	-	TRBD1	CASSLKTGTSAEAFF	TGTGCCAGCAGCCTTAAGACAGGGACAAGCGCTGAAGCTTTCTTT
TRBJ2-1	TRBV5-1	-	-	CASRSTGDPYNEQFF	TGCGCCAGCCGCTCCACGGGGGACCCTTACAATGAGCAGTTCTTC
TRBJ2-1	TRBV6-8	-	TRBD1	CAIRDQTGGNEQFF	TGTGCCATCAGGGACCAGACAGGGGGGAATGAGCAGTTCTTC
TRBJ2-5	TRBV11-3	-	-	CASSLTYPTQTQYF	TGTGCCAGCAGCTTAACTTACCCTACTCAGACCCAGTACTTC
TRBJ2-7	TRBV6-8	-	-	CASSPFAGVFTYEQYF	TGTGCCAGCAGCCCGTTCGCAGGCGTCTTTACCTACGAGCAGTACTTC
TRBJ1-1	TRBV6-8	once	TRBD1	CAISPTGDNTEAFF	TGTGCCATCAGTCCTACAGGGGATAACACTGAAGCTTTCTTT
TRBJ1-2	TRBV12-2	few	-	CASNRDSGRQGPINYGYTF	TGTGCTTCCAACCGGGACAGTGGACGCCAAGGGCCTATAAACTATGGCTACACCTTC
TRBJ2-7	TRBV19	-	-	CASSIWGEQYF	TGTGCCAGTAGTATATGGGGCGAGCAGTACTTC
TRBJ2-2	TRBV11-3	few	TRBD1	CASSSSTGGSPGELFF	TGTGCCAGCAGCTCGTCTACAGGGGGCTCTCCCGGGGAGCTGTTTTTT
TRBJ2-3	TRBV6-8	once	-	CASSGQGLATDTQYF	TGTGCCAGCAGTGGACAGGGACTAGCCACAGATACGCAGTATTTT
TRBJ1-3	TRBV11-1	-	-	CASSSLPWAAGNTIYF	TGTGCCAGCAGCTCCCTTCCTTGGGCGGCGGGAAACACCATATATTTT
TRBJ1-2	TRBV19	-	-	CASSIKQRANYGYTF	TGTGCCAGTAGTATAAAACAGAGAGCTAACTATGGCTACACCTTC
TRBJ1-2	TRBV15	few	-	CATSRDPTSPYGYTF	TGTGCCACCAGCAGAGACCCAACTTCCCCCTATGGCTACACCTTC
TRBJ2-1	TRBV11-3	-	TRBD2	CASSSREGSQGNEQFF	TGTGCCAGCAGCTCCCGGGAGGGATCCCAGGGCAATGAGCAGTTCTTC
TRBJ2-5	TRBV12-5	-	TRBD1	CASGTGEQETQYF	TGTGCTAGTGGGACAGGGGAACAAGAGACCCAGTACTTC